This T cell receptor beta chain was obtained from a study of cytomegalovirus exposure and HLA in healthy donors. Notes on the study in general: Later on, an analysis tied approximately 17,000 TCR beta sequences to HLA alleles at 0.05 false discovery rate. Several of the most significant clusters appeared linked to common viral pathogens, based on a later analysis.

Notes on this clone: Its antigen remains unidentified.

Regarding donors, all were healthy bone marrow donors. Primers included in the PCR were 60 Vbeta and 13 Jbeta primers. Clones were sequenced by immunoSEQ multiplex PCR, and TCRdb holds only the in-frame ones, with some missing. Altogether 150,000 to 200,000 clones are present, 87% being singletons, with the ten largest covering 1.1%. J gave up 5 bases and V 5 bases, and 2 bases lay outside the gene matches. The CDR3 consists of 13 residues. Germline CDR1 and CDR2: MNHEY and SVGAGI. The chain employs TRBV6-5 and TRBJ1-1; 10 bases agree with TRBD1. This receptor was taken from a boy aged 2 to 10 in good health and CMV-seronegative. Material for sequencing was PBMCs. CDR3 amino acids: CASSGTGVTEAFF. In nucleotides, the CDR3 is TGTGCCAGCAGTGGGACAGGGGTTACTGAAGCTTTCTTT.